This T cell receptor (beta chain) was recovered during a study of tumor-infiltrating lymphocytes in localized non-small cell lung cancer. The data were produced by immunoSEQ multiplex PCR, yet TCRdb's version contains in-frame clones alone and is incomplete. The sample lists about 14,000 clones, roughly four fifths occurring once. Study-wide findings and caveats: Compared with uninvolved lung, tumors showed higher T cell infiltration by TCRbeta sequencing.

Turning to this clone: Its antigen is not known. Mismatch with germline at one junction end may stem from a read error.

The sequencing input was lung tumor tissue. The sequence came from a human donor with non-small cell lung cancer.

DNA of the CDR3: TGTGCCAGCAGCTTATATACACAGGACCCACTGCCCTTC. Protein sequence: CASSLYTQDPLPF. J is TRBJ1-2 and V is TRBV7-9; possible D gene TRBD1, 5 bases. CDR1 SEHNR and CDR2 FQNEAQ come from the germline V gene (reference sequence). The CDR3 runs to 13 residues.